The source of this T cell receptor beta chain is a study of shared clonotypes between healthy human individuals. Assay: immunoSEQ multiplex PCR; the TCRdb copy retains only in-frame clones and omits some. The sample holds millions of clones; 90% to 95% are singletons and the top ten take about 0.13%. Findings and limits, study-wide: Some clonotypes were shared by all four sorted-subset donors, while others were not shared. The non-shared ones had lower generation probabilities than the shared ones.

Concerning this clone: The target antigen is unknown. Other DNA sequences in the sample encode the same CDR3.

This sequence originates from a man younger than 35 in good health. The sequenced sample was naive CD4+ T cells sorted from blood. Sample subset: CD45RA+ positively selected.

The CDR3 loop reads CASSPGLAGVGNEQFF. Written as DNA, the CDR3 is TGTGCCAGCTCGCCGGGACTAGCGGGAGTCGGTAATGAGCAGTTCTTC. The chain employs TRBV18 and TRBJ2-1; the match to TRBD2 covers 14 bases. CDR1 is KGHSH and CDR2 is LQKENI in the germline V gene. V lost 6 bases, J lost 7 bases, and 8 bases stayed unmatched. The CDR3 runs to 16 residues. The variable domain in full, completed from reference TRBV18 and TRBJ2-1, reads NAGVMQNPRHLVRRRGQEARLRCSPMKGHSHVYWYRQLPEEGLKFMVYLQKENIIDESGMPKERFSAEFPKEGPSILRIQQVVRGDSAAYFCASSPGLAGVGNEQFFGPGTRLTVL.